This T cell receptor (beta chain) was recovered during a study of blood T cell repertoires in COVID-19. Profiled with immunoSEQ multiplex PCR; TCRdb holds only in-frame clones, not every one. The sample records 300,000 to 400,000 clones, around 90% being singletons. The germline gives CDR1 SGHTA, CDR2 FQGNSA. CDR3 length: 17 residues. V was shortened by 2 bases and J by 0 bases, with 14 bases between the two germline ends. Sequencing was done on a sample of peripheral blood. The chain joins TRBV7-2 to TRBJ2-1; D might be TRBD2 (5 bases). The TCR originated in a man aged 30 to 39 with COVID-19, enrolled during active disease. Written as DNA, the CDR3 is TGTGCCAGCAGCTTACGTGGGAGCCACAGCTCCTACAATGAGCAGTTCTTC. This encodes CASSLRGSHSSYNEQFF.